This T cell receptor beta chain originates from a study of blood T cell repertoires in COVID-19. Seattle enrolled patients during active infection and tracked them longitudinally. Per germline, CDR1 DFQATT and CDR2 SNEGSKA (reference sequence). The ends were cut back, 7 bases at V and 5 bases at J, with 9 bases in the middle. This CDR3 is built from 11 residues. Sequencing was performed with immunoSEQ multiplex PCR; in TCRdb, only in-frame clones are kept and a portion is missing. The table records 30,000 to 40,000 clones, about three quarters of them present only once. Input material: peripheral blood. V gene TRBV20-1 combines with J gene TRBJ1-5, with a possible D match to TRBD1 (5 bases). The sequence was collected from a man aged 65 to 79 with COVID-19, enrolled during active disease. CDR3 nucleotide sequence: TGCAGTGTCCAGGGTGATCAGCCCCAGCATTTT. Translating gives CSVQGDQPQHF.